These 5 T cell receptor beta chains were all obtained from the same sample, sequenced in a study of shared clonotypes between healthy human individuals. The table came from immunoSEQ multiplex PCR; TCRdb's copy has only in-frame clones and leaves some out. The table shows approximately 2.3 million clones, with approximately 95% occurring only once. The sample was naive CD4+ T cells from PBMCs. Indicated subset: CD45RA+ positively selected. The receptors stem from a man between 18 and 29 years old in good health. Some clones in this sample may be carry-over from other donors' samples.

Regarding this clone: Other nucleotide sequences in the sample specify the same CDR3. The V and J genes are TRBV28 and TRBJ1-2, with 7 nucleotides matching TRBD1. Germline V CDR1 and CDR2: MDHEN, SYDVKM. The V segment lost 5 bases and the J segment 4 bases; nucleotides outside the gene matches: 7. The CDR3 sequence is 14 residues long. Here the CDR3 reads CASSPGQEPYGYTF. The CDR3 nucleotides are TGTGCCAGCAGTCCCGGACAGGAGCCCTATGGCTACACCTTC.

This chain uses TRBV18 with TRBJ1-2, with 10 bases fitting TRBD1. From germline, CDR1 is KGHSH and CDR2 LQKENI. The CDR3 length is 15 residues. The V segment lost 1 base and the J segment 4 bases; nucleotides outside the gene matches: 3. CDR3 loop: CASSPQGQGGYGYTF. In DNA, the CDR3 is TGTGCCAGCTCACCACAAGGACAGGGGGGCTATGGCTACACCTTC.

The CDR3 DNA is TGTGCCAGTAGTCAGGGGTGGGGGGCCTCCTACGAGCAGTACTTC. This encodes CASSQGWGASYEQYF. The genes are TRBV19 and TRBJ2-7; perhaps D is TRBD1 or TRBD2 (6 bases each). V lost 5 bases, J lost 0 bases, and 14 bases lay in between. This CDR3 has 15 amino acids. Germline V CDR1 and CDR2: LNHDA, SQIVND (reference sequence).

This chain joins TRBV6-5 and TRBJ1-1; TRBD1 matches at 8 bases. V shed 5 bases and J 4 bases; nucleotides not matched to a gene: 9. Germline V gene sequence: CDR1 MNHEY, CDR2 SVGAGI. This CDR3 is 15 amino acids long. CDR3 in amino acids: CASSLHTTGGTEAFF. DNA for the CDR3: TGTGCCAGCAGTCTACACACAACAGGGGGCACTGAAGCTTTCTTT.

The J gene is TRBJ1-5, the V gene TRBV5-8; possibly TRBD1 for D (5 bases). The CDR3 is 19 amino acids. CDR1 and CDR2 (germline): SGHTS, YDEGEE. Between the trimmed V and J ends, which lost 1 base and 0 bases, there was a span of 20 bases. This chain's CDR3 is CASSLYRDLLSHSNQPQHF. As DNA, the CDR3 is TGTGCCAGCAGCTTGTACCGGGACTTACTATCCCATAGCAATCAGCCCCAGCATTTT.